The 8 T cell receptor beta chains in this list originate from one sample, sequenced in a study of shared clonotypes between healthy human individuals. Assay used: immunoSEQ multiplex PCR; TCRdb lists only in-frame clones, some missing. This table has 2 million to 2.5 million clones, approximately 95% appearing once. Naive CD8 cells lacked CD45RO, underwent positive selection for CCR7 and left out terminally differentiated effector memory CD45RA+ cells. Sequencing input: naive CD8+ T cells sorted from blood. The receptors originated from a man younger than 35 in good health.

The rearrangement uses TRBV13 and TRBJ1-1; tentatively, D is TRBD1 (6 bases). The V gene lost 5 bases and the J gene lost 7 bases, with 17 bases spanning the gap. CDR3 length: 14 residues. Germline-derived CDR1 and CDR2 are PRHDT and FYEKMQ (reference sequence). CDR3 in amino acids: CASSPEDRFYEAFF. The CDR3 nucleotides read TGTGCCAGCAGCCCCGAGGACAGATTTTATGAAGCTTTCTTT.

V and J are TRBV27 and TRBJ1-3, with 7 bases aligning to TRBD1. The V gene end was trimmed by 2 bases and the J gene end by 0 bases; junction bases not matched to a gene: 4. Per germline, CDR1 MNHEY and CDR2 SMNVEV (reference sequence). The CDR3 loop spans 16 amino acids. The CDR3 here is CASSLENRGSGNTIYF. The CDR3, as DNA: TGTGCCAGCAGTTTAGAGAACAGGGGCTCTGGAAACACCATATATTTT.

This rearrangement joins TRBV6-5 to TRBJ2-1; unclear D gene. The germline CDR1 and CDR2 sequences are MNHEY and SVGAGI. The CDR3 consists of 13 residues. The V and J ends lost 6 bases and 10 bases respectively, with 16 bases between them. The CDR3 is CASRKGENIEQFF. The CDR3 DNA is TGTGCCAGCAGAAAAGGAGAGAATATCGAGCAGTTCTTC.

This chain joins TRBV30 and TRBJ1-1; 8 nucleotides match TRBD1. Germline V gene sequence: CDR1 GTSNPN, CDR2 SVGIG (reference sequence). V was pared by 7 bases and J by 2 bases, with 3 bases of the junction left unmatched. This CDR3 has 12 amino acids. The CDR3: CASDRDNTEAFF. The CDR3, as DNA: TGTGCCTCGGACAGGGATAACACTGAAGCTTTCTTT.

The chain has TRBV11-2 and TRBJ1-1; maybe TRBD1 (5 bases). The CDR3 contains 14 residues. V lost 0 bases, J lost 1 base, and 6 bases lay in between. Germline CDR1 reads SGHAT; CDR2 reads FQNNGV. The CDR3 DNA sequence: TGTGCCAGCAGCTTAGACGGGGGGAACACTGAAGCTTTCTTT. Encoded protein: CASSLDGGNTEAFF.

This clone was seen a single time. The identical CDR3 is also encoded by other nucleotide sequences in the sample. The rearrangement uses TRBV5-5 and TRBJ2-7, with TRBD1 matching over 7 bases. J gave up 3 bases and V 3 bases, and 3 bases lay outside the gene matches. Germline V CDR1 and CDR2: SGHKS, YYEKEE (reference sequence). The CDR3 runs 13 residues. The CDR3 loop reads CASSWTGFYEQYF. CDR3 bases: TGTGCCAGCAGCTGGACAGGTTTCTACGAGCAGTACTTC.

V is TRBV27 and J is TRBJ1-2; D may be TRBD1 (5 bases). The germline V gene encodes CDR1 MNHEY and CDR2 SMNVEV (reference sequence). V was trimmed by 3 bases and J by 6 bases, leaving 17 bases between them. The CDR3 has 15 residues. The CDR3 here is CASSFGQGQLDGYTF. CDR3 coding DNA: TGTGCCAGCAGTTTTGGGCAGGGCCAATTAGATGGCTACACCTTC.

This chain joins TRBV6-5 and TRBJ2-3; unclear D gene. The germline V and J ends were trimmed by 1 base and 4 bases, with 12 bases remaining between them. The CDR3 contains 15 residues. Per the germline V gene, CDR1 is MNHEY and CDR2 is SVGAGI. In DNA, the CDR3 is TGTGCCAGCAGTTACTTACCCTATGGGTCAGATACGCAGTATTTT. The encoded protein is CASSYLPYGSDTQYF.